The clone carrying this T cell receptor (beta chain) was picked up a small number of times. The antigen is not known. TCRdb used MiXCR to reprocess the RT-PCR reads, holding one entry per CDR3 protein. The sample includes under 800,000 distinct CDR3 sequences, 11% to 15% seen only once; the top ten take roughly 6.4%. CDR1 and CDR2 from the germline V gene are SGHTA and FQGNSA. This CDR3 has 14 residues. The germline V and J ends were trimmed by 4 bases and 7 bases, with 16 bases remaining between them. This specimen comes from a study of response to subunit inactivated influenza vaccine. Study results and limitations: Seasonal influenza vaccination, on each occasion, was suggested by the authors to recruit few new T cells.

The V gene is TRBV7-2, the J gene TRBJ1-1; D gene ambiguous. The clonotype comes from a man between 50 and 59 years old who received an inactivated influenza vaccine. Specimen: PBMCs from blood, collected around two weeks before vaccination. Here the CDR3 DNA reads TGTGCCAGCAGCTCATCCTTGGGCGCTCTTGAAGCTTTCTTT. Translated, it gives CASSSSLGALEAFF. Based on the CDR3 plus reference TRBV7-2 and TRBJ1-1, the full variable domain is GAGVSQSPSNKVTEKGKDVELRCDPISGHTALYWYRQSLGQGLEFLIYFQGNSAPDKSGLPSDRFSAERTGGSVSTLTIQRTQQEDSAVYLCASSSSLGALEAFFGQGTRLTVV.